The 27 T cell receptor beta chains in this list originate from one sample, sequenced in a study of blood T cell repertoires in COVID-19 (dated by TCRdb to the early 2020s). Library preparation was by the immunoSEQ multiplex PCR assay. The clones in this table, taken by TCRdb from immuneACCESS, are in-frame only. Not every clone is retained; where verified, under half of the shortfall comes from an unresolved V gene, and the cause of the rest is unknown. Recorded for this sample are about 400,000 clones; more than 75% of them occurred a single time. The ten largest clones represent about 3% of the sample. Source material: peripheral blood. These TCRs come from a human donor in a cohort sampled during active COVID-19.

This chain joins TRBV5-1 and TRBJ2-1; TRBD1 matches at 8 bases. The J segment lost 0 bases and the V segment lost 4 bases, leaving 3 bases of the junction unmatched. Germline assignment: CDR1 SGHRS and CDR2 YFSETQ. CDR3 length: 15 amino acids. This CDR3 reads CASSRDRSSYNEQFF. In DNA form, the CDR3 reads TGCGCCAGCAGCCGGGACAGGAGCTCCTACAATGAGCAGTTCTTC.

The chain joins TRBV3-1 (or the pseudogene TRBV3-2) to TRBJ2-3; D is uncertain. The CDR3 length is 16 residues. Germline V lookup: CDR1 LGHDT, CDR2 YNNKEL (reference sequence). Trimming removed 2 bases from V and 8 bases from J, with 20 bases in between. CDR3 bases: TGTGCCAGCAGCCAATCCCGGAAAAGTGCGGCGAGTACGCAGTATTTT. As protein: CASSQSRKSAASTQYF.

The chain is built from TRBV11-3 and TRBJ2-3; 14 nucleotides agree with TRBD2. The length of the CDR3 is 16 residues. From germline, CDR1 is SGHNT and CDR2 YENEEA. V lost 6 bases, J lost 6 bases, and 8 bases stayed unmatched. CDR3 coding DNA: TGTGCCAGCAGTCGGGGGACTAGCGGGAGAAGTGATACGCAGTATTTT. Its protein product is CASSRGTSGRSDTQYF.

This clone has just a few counts. The chain is built from TRBV28 and TRBJ1-6; D is ambiguous. The CDR3 loop spans 14 amino acids. The germline CDR1 and CDR2 sequences are MDHEN and SYDVKM. Trimming removed 3 bases at V and 7 bases at J, with 10 bases between. CDR3 DNA: TGTGCCAGCAGTTTTTACCTGGAGAATTCACCCCTCCACTTT. It yields the protein CASSFYLENSPLHF.

This clone came up a few times. The chain employs TRBV2 and TRBJ1-5; D unresolved. This CDR3 is 14 amino acids long. V was shortened by 8 bases and J by 0 bases, with 11 bases between the two germline ends. Germline CDR1 and CDR2: SNHLY and FYNNEI. The CDR3, as DNA: TGTGCCAGCTCATTCAGTAATAGCAATCAGCCCCAGCATTTT. It yields the protein CASSFSNSNQPQHF.

The rearrangement uses TRBV27 and TRBJ1-5; D is perhaps TRBD1 (6 bases). The germline V gene has CDR1 MNHEY and CDR2 SMNVEV (reference sequence). CDR3 length: 15 amino acids. Trimming cost V 3 bases and J 9 bases, with 18 bases left between them. CDR3 amino acids: CASSFSRGGGWPQHF. CDR3 bases: TGTGCCAGCAGTTTCTCTCGAGGGGGGGGGTGGCCCCAGCATTTT.

The rearrangement links TRBV2 to TRBJ1-3, with TRBD1 as a possible D gene (5 bases). The CDR3 is 17 residues long. Trimming cost V 3 bases and J 0 bases, with 15 bases left between them. Germline assignment: CDR1 SNHLY and CDR2 FYNNEI. CDR3 protein: CASSEFLFGHSGNTIYF. The DNA for the CDR3 is TGTGCCAGCAGTGAGTTTTTATTCGGACACTCTGGAAACACCATATATTTT.

The chain combines TRBV30 with TRBJ1-2; possibly TRBD1 for D (5 bases). CDR3 length: 15 residues. V lost 6 bases to trimming and J lost 2 bases, with 19 bases between them. Germline loops: CDR1 GTSNPN, CDR2 SVGIG (reference sequence). The CDR3 spells CACIGQRDRNYGYTF. Here the CDR3 DNA reads TGTGCCTGCATAGGTCAGCGTGACAGAAACTATGGCTACACCTTC.

The rearrangement links TRBV3-1 (or the pseudogene TRBV3-2) to TRBJ2-3; 7 bases map to TRBD1. The ends lost 2 bases at V and 4 bases at J; junction bases unmatched: 6. Germline lookup yields CDR1 LGHDT and CDR2 YNNKEL (reference sequence). The CDR3 is 15 residues long. Here the CDR3 reads CASSQPSGGPDTQYF. CDR3 nucleotides: TGTGCCAGCAGCCAACCATCAGGGGGTCCAGATACGCAGTATTTT.

V is TRBV7-9 and J is TRBJ2-2; 8 nucleotides line up with TRBD1. CDR1 is SEHNR and CDR2 is FQNEAQ in the germline V gene (reference sequence). V shed 3 bases, J shed 1 base, and the junction held 7 bases outside the gene matches. This CDR3 has 17 residues. The CDR3 nucleotides are TGTGCCAGCAGCTTTTCCACCGGGACAGGGAACACCGGGGAGCTGTTTTTT. As protein: CASSFSTGTGNTGELFF.

V usage is TRBV7-2 and J usage is TRBJ2-2, with 14 bases fitting TRBD2. Germline V lookup: CDR1 SGHTA, CDR2 FQGNSA. The CDR3 consists of 18 residues. The trim removed 4 bases at V and 4 bases at J, leaving 8 bases unmatched. CDR3 sequence (DNA): TGTGCCAGCAGCTCGGGACTAGCGGGGGCCTTTTCCACCGGGGAGCTGTTTTTT. Protein sequence: CASSSGLAGAFSTGELFF.

The chain links TRBV19 to TRBJ2-5; 12 bases agree with TRBD1. The V gene's germline CDR1 is LNHDA and CDR2 SQIVND (reference sequence). Unmatched junction bases numbered 4, after V lost 3 bases and J lost 5 bases. The length of the CDR3 is 15 residues. The CDR3 is CASSMGQGAGETQYF. CDR3 nucleotides: TGTGCCAGTAGTATGGGACAGGGGGCAGGGGAGACCCAGTACTTC.

The chain links TRBV19 to TRBJ2-3; the match to TRBD1 covers 10 bases. Trimming removed 5 bases from V and 4 bases from J; junction bases left unmatched: 12. CDR1 is LNHDA and CDR2 is SQIVND in the germline V gene (reference sequence). The CDR3 has 17 amino acids. The CDR3 sequence is CASSLGRLTGGADTQYF. The CDR3 nucleotides read TGTGCCAGTAGTCTAGGGCGTTTGACAGGGGGCGCAGATACGCAGTATTTT.

This chain joins TRBV4-1 and TRBJ2-6; D remains unclear. V lost 3 bases, J lost 0 bases, and 12 bases lay in between. The CDR3 extends over 17 amino acids. Looked up from germline, CDR1 is MGHRA and CDR2 is YSYEKL. CDR3 DNA: TGCGCCAGCAGCCAGTTGTACAGTAACTCTGGGGCCAACGTCCTGACTTTC. It codes for CASSQLYSNSGANVLTF.

This chain links TRBV10-3 with TRBJ2-5, with 8 bases lining up with TRBD2. Germline trimming cut 3 bases from V and 5 bases from J; bases unmatched to any gene: 11. CDR3 length: 16 amino acids. Germline V lookup: CDR1 ENHRY, CDR2 SYGVKD. The CDR3 coding sequence is TGTGCCATCAGTGACCCACGGGGGGGCCAGGGGGAGACCCAGTACTTC. It specifies CAISDPRGGQGETQYF.

The chain is built from TRBV19 and TRBJ1-5, with TRBD1 matching 7 bases. The germline V gene encodes CDR1 LNHDA and CDR2 SQIVND (reference sequence). After removal of 7 bases from V and 0 bases from J, the junction contained 12 bases not matched to a gene. This CDR3 is built from 17 residues. The CDR3 DNA is TGTGCCAGTAATTTACCGGGACAGCCGTATAGCAATCAGCCCCAGCATTTT. The encoded protein is CASNLPGQPYSNQPQHF. Full variable domain (outside the CDR3, taken from reference TRBV19 and TRBJ1-5): DGGITQSPKYLFRKEGQNVTLSCEQNLNHDAMYWYRQDPGQGLRLIYYSQIVNDFQKGDIAEGYSVSREKKESFPLTVTSAQKNPTAFYLCASNLPGQPYSNQPQHFGDGTRLSIL.

The chain recombines TRBV30 with TRBJ2-5, with TRBD2 matching 7 bases. V was clipped by 2 bases and J by 5 bases; unmatched bases: 14. From germline, CDR1 is GTSNPN and CDR2 SVGIG (reference sequence). This CDR3 has 16 amino acids. The CDR3 sequence is CAWSSGRTSRRETQYF. CDR3 in DNA: TGTGCCTGGAGTTCGGGTCGGACTAGTCGGAGGGAGACCCAGTACTTC.

This clone was seen a few times. The chain employs TRBV7-9 and TRBJ2-2; no firm D call. Trimming shortened V by 2 bases and J by 8 bases, and 15 bases separated the two germline ends. This CDR3 region has 15 residues. CDR1 is SEHNR, CDR2 FQNEAQ, per germline (reference sequence). The chain's CDR3 is CASSLNLIQRGELFF. The CDR3 DNA is TGTGCCAGCAGCTTAAACTTGATACAGAGAGGGGAGCTGTTTTTT. Variable domain in full (rest from reference TRBV7-9 and TRBJ2-2): DTGVSQNPRHKITKRGQNVTFRCDPISEHNRLYWYRQTLGQGPEFLTYFQNEAQLEKSRLLSDRFSAERPKGSFSTLEIQRTEQGDSAMYLCASSLNLIQRGELFFGEGSRLTVL.

The chain uses TRBV6-5 and TRBJ1-5, with D tentatively TRBD1 (5 bases). The V gene lost 5 bases and the J gene lost 3 bases, with 11 bases spanning the gap. This CDR3 contains 14 residues. Germline V gives CDR1 MNHEY, CDR2 SVGAGI. The CDR3 region is CASSPDSLNQPQHF. The CDR3 DNA sequence: TGTGCCAGCAGTCCCGACAGCCTCAATCAGCCCCAGCATTTT.

The chain is built from TRBV28 and TRBJ2-7; D call uncertain. Germline V CDR1 and CDR2: MDHEN, SYDVKM. This CDR3 region has 13 residues. The V and J ends lost 5 bases and 1 base respectively, with 9 bases between them. The CDR3 protein is CASSLSDSYEQYF. Here the CDR3 DNA reads TGTGCCAGCAGTCTAAGCGATTCCTACGAGCAGTACTTC.

The genes are TRBV19 and TRBJ1-2; D gene uncertain. The V gene lost 0 bases and the J gene lost 5 bases, with 10 bases spanning the gap. Germline V gene lookup returns CDR1 LNHDA and CDR2 SQIVND (reference sequence). This CDR3 is built from 14 residues. This CDR3 is CASSIDLDKYGYTF. The CDR3 DNA reads as TGTGCCAGTAGTATAGATCTCGACAAGTATGGCTACACCTTC.

The chain has TRBV24-1 and TRBJ2-1; 9 bases fit TRBD2. The germline gives CDR1 KGHDR, CDR2 SFDVKD. The CDR3 is 18 residues long. Trimming took 6 bases from V and 0 from J; bases not matched to a gene: 11. CDR3 amino acids: CATSRSSGSIGSYNEQFF. The CDR3 nucleotides read TGTGCCACCAGTCGCAGTAGCGGGAGTATCGGCTCCTACAATGAGCAGTTCTTC.

The V and J genes are TRBV19 and TRBJ1-1; perhaps TRBD1 as D (5 bases). Looked up from germline, CDR1 is LNHDA and CDR2 is SQIVND (reference sequence). The CDR3 extends over 13 amino acids. The V end lost 8 bases, the J end lost 0 bases, and 10 bases lay between the germline ends. CDR3 sequence reads: CASQTVMNTEAFF. The CDR3 region has the DNA TGTGCCAGTCAGACAGTTATGAACACTGAAGCTTTCTTT.

The J gene is TRBJ1-6, the V gene TRBV6-2 or TRBV6-3, with D hard to call. This CDR3 is 13 amino acids long. Per germline, CDR1 MNHEY and CDR2 SVGEGT. The V end was cut by 4 bases, the J end by 9 bases, with 10 bases between. The CDR3 sequence: CASSLVARSPLHF. In nucleotides, the CDR3 is TGTGCCAGCAGTTTAGTTGCGCGTTCACCCCTCCACTTT.

V usage is TRBV6-5 and J usage is TRBJ1-2; possibly TRBD1 for D (6 bases). CDR1 is MNHEY and CDR2 is SVGAGI in the germline V gene. CDR3 length: 15 residues. Trimming removed 7 bases from V and 4 bases from J, with 19 bases in between. CDR3 loop: CASTKRGGVPYGYTF. CDR3 DNA: TGTGCCAGCACCAAAAGGGGGGGAGTGCCCTATGGCTACACCTTC.

The CDR3 DNA reads as TGTGCCAGCAGCTTACAATCAGGGGCCCGAGAGACCCAGTACTTC. It translates to CASSLQSGARETQYF. This sequence joins TRBV11-3 and TRBJ2-5, with D possibly matching TRBD1 (6 bases). CDR3 length: 15 amino acids. With 2 bases removed from V and 4 bases from J, the gap between germline ends came to 14 bases. CDR1 is SGHNT and CDR2 is YENEEA in the germline V gene.

The chain is built from TRBV6-5 and TRBJ2-1; unclear D gene. Germline V gene sequence: CDR1 MNHEY, CDR2 SVGAGI. V was pared by 10 bases and J by 3 bases, with 16 bases between. The CDR3 spans 14 residues. The CDR3 reads CATVGGFFYNEQFF. In DNA form, the CDR3 reads TGTGCCACCGTAGGCGGATTCTTCTACAATGAGCAGTTCTTC.